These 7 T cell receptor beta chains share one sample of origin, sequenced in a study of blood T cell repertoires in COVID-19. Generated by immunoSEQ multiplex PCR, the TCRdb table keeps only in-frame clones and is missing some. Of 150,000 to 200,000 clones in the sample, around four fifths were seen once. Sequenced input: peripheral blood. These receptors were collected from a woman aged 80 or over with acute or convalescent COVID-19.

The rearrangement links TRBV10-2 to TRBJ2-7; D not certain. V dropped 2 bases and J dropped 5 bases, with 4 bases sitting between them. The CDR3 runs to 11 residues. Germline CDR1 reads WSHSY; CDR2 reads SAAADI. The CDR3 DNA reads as TGCGCCAGCAGTGAGATAGACGAGCAGTACTTC. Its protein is CASSEIDEQYF.

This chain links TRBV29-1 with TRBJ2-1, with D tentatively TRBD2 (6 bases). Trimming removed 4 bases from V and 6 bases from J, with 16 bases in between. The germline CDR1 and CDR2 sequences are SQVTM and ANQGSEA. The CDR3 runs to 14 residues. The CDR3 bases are TGCAGCGTTGGACTCGGGACTTCGAGCAATGAGCAGTTCTTC. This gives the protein CSVGLGTSSNEQFF.

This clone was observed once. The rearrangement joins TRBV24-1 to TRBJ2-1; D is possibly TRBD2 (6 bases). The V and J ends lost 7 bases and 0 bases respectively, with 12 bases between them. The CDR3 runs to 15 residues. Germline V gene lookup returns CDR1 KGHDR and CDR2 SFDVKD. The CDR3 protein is CATRSRLGSYNEQFF. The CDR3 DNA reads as TGTGCCACCAGGTCGAGACTAGGCTCCTACAATGAGCAGTTCTTC.

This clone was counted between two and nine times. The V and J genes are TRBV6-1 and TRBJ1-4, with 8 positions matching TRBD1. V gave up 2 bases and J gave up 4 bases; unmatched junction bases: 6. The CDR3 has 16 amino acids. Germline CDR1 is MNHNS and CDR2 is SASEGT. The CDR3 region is CASSETTGVYNEKLFF. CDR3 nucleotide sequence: TGTGCCAGCAGTGAAACGACAGGGGTCTATAATGAAAAACTGTTTTTT.

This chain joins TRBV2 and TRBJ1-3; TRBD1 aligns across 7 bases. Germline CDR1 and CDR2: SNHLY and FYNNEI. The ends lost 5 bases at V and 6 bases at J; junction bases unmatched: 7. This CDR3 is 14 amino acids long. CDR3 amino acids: CASSTDRVQNTIYF. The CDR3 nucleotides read TGTGCCAGCAGTACCGACAGGGTACAAAACACCATATATTTT.

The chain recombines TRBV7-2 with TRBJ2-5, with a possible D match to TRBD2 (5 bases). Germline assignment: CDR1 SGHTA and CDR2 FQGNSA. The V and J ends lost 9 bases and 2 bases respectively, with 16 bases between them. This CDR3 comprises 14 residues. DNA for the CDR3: TGTGCCAGTGCCTTTCCCGGGGAGCAAGAGACCCAGTACTTC. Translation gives CASAFPGEQETQYF. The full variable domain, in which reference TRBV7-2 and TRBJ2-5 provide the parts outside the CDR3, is GAGVSQSPSNKVTEKGKDVELRCDPISGHTALYWYRQSLGQGLEFLIYFQGNSAPDKSGLPSDRFSAERTGGSVSTLTIQRTQQEDSAVYLCASAFPGEQETQYFGPGTRLLVL.

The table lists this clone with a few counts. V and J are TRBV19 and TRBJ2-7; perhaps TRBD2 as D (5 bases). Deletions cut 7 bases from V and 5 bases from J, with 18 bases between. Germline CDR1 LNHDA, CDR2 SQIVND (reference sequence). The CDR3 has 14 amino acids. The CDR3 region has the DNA TGTGCCAGTACACCTTTGGCGGGTTCCGACGAGCAGTACTTC. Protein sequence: CASTPLAGSDEQYF.